These T cell receptor beta chains were read from a single sample in a study of identical twins. TCRdb re-derived calls from the 5' RACE reads in MiXCR, one entry per CDR3 protein. Of under 900,000 distinct CDR3 sequences listed, roughly 12% are singletons. Another study also made use of these data, one on yellow fever vaccine responses in identical twins.

Sequenced sample: PBMCs. These TCRs come from a woman aged 18-29 years in good health. Each CDR3 is given with its conserved first and last residue. Fields, in order: CDR3 length, D gene, J gene, clone size, V gene, CDR3 protein, CDR3 DNA. The D gene is left open where the match is weak. A clone size is listed for some rows: how often the clone was seen (once, few, many), or a class if it is expanded.

>15|.|TRBJ2-3|few|TRBV6-1
CASSLSSARTDTQYF
TGTGCCAGCAGCTTGTCTAGCGCCCGCACAGATACGCAGTATTTT
>14|.|TRBJ2-5|few|TRBV7-7
CASSLTGRGETQYF
TGTGCCAGCAGCTTAACGGGGCGAGGGGAGACCCAGTACTTC
>16|.|TRBJ2-1|.|TRBV20-1
CCARDGGHSSYNEQFF
TGCTGTGCTAGAGATGGCGGACACAGCTCCTACAATGAGCAGTTCTTC
>15|.|TRBJ2-1|.|TRBV12-3/TRBV12-4
CASSDRRGFYNEQFF
TGTGCCAGCAGTGACAGACGGGGGTTTTACAATGAGCAGTTCTTC
>16|.|TRBJ2-3|.|TRBV7-3
CASSPNLGGGTDTQYF
TGTGCCAGCAGCCCAAATCTGGGGGGTGGCACAGATACGCAGTATTTT
>11|.|TRBJ2-1|few|TRBV20-1
CSARVVDEQFF
TGCAGTGCCCGGGTGGTCGATGAGCAGTTCTTC
>12|TRBD1|TRBJ2-1|many|TRBV11-2
CASSTRGPEQFF
TGTGCCAGCAGCACCAGGGGGCCGGAGCAGTTCTTC
>17|TRBD1|TRBJ2-2|few|TRBV6-5
CASSYPRGTGVGGELFF
TGTGCCAGCAGTTACCCGCGTGGGACAGGGGTAGGCGGGGAGCTGTTTTTT
>18|.|TRBJ2-2|few|TRBV10-3
CAIGTQPVAGANTGELFF
TGTGCCATCGGAACACAACCGGTAGCCGGGGCGAACACCGGGGAGCTGTTTTTT
>16|TRBD1|TRBJ2-2|few|TRBV24-1
CATSDPGTGEVGELFF
TGTGCCACCAGTGATCCCGGGACAGGGGAGGTCGGGGAGCTGTTTTTT
>16|TRBD1|TRBJ2-4|many|TRBV28
CASGTGATQAKNIQYF
TGTGCCAGCGGGACAGGGGCCACCCAAGCCAAAAACATTCAGTACTTC
>13|.|TRBJ1-1|few|TRBV6-5
CASSYGQLTEAFF
TGTGCCAGCAGTTACGGTCAGCTCACTGAAGCTTTCTTT
>13|.|TRBJ2-7|few|TRBV29-1
CSVEPIDSYEQYF
TGCAGCGTTGAACCCATCGACTCCTACGAGCAGTACTTC
>16|TRBD2|TRBJ2-1|.|TRBV5-1
CASSLYTSGGYNEQFF
TGCGCCAGCAGCTTGTATACTAGCGGGGGCTACAATGAGCAGTTCTTC
>15|TRBD2|TRBJ2-1|many|TRBV2
CASSAGTNYLNEQFF
TGTGCCAGCTCTGCCGGGACTAACTACCTAAATGAGCAGTTCTTC
>16|TRBD1|TRBJ2-2|.|TRBV29-1
CSVPGTGHVRTGELFF
TGCAGCGTTCCCGGGACAGGGCACGTGAGGACCGGGGAGCTGTTTTTT
>10|.|TRBJ1-2|.|TRBV20-1
CSGGLHGYTF
TGCAGTGGAGGGCTTCATGGCTACACCTTC
>16|TRBD1|TRBJ2-1|few|TRBV10-3
CAISARGGGKYNEQFF
TGTGCCATCAGTGCCCGAGGGGGCGGCAAGTACAATGAGCAGTTCTTC
>15|TRBD1|TRBJ2-1|.|TRBV5-6
CASSIRDRVRNEQFF
TGTGCCAGCAGCATCCGGGACAGGGTTCGAAATGAGCAGTTCTTC
>12|.|TRBJ2-3|.|TRBV10-3
CAISVSTDTQYF
TGTGCCATCAGTGTAAGCACAGATACGCAGTATTTT
>14|.|TRBJ2-7|.|TRBV5-1
CASSLGDSPYEQYF
TGCGCCAGCAGCCTGGGGGACTCGCCCTACGAGCAGTACTTC
>13|TRBD1|TRBJ2-3|many|TRBV5-1
CASSRQGGDTQYF
TGCGCCAGCAGCAGACAGGGGGGAGATACGCAGTATTTT
>14|TRBD2|TRBJ2-1|many|TRBV11-2
CASSFAGGRNEQFF
TGTGCCAGCAGCTTTGCGGGAGGGCGCAATGAGCAGTTCTTC
>13|.|TRBJ1-5|few|TRBV6-6
CASSYQEGQPQHF
TGTGCCAGCAGTTACCAGGAGGGTCAGCCCCAGCATTTT
>13|TRBD1|TRBJ2-7|.|TRBV29-1
CSVPSTGMNEQYF
TGCAGCGTCCCTTCGACAGGGATGAACGAGCAGTACTTC
>15|TRBD1|TRBJ1-4|.|TRBV7-9
CASSRTGRTNEKLFF
TGTGCCAGCAGCCGGACAGGGAGGACTAATGAAAAACTGTTTTTT
>16|TRBD1|TRBJ1-6|few|TRBV12-3/TRBV12-4
CASRRTGALYNSPLHF
TGTGCCAGCAGACGGACAGGGGCCCTGTATAATTCACCCCTCCACTTT
>16|TRBD2|TRBJ2-3|few|TRBV27
CASSSRTSGSTYTQYF
TGTGCCAGCAGTTCTCGGACTAGCGGTAGCACATATACGCAGTATTTT
>15|TRBD2|TRBJ2-1|few|TRBV12-3/TRBV12-4
CASSFTGGIYNEQFF
TGTGCCAGCAGTTTTACGGGAGGTATCTACAATGAGCAGTTCTTC
>17|.|TRBJ2-1|many|TRBV5-1
CASSARVAKPSYNEQFF
TGCGCCAGCAGCGCCCGGGTAGCCAAACCCTCCTACAATGAGCAGTTCTTC
>17|.|TRBJ1-3|.|TRBV7-9
CASSLGRARSSGNTIYF
TGTGCCAGCAGCTTAGGTCGCGCCAGGAGCTCTGGAAACACCATATATTTT
>17|.|TRBJ1-3|.|TRBV7-9
CASSRYLFEDSGNTIYF
TGTGCCAGCAGCCGGTATCTCTTCGAAGACTCTGGAAACACCATATATTTT
>16|.|TRBJ2-2|.|TRBV11-3
CASSLVLGMNTGELFF
TGTGCCAGCAGCTTAGTGCTTGGCATGAACACCGGGGAGCTGTTTTTT
>15|.|TRBJ2-5|.|TRBV27
CASSPRDLARETQYF
TGTGCCAGCAGTCCTCGGGATCTAGCGAGAGAGACCCAGTACTTC
>14|.|TRBJ2-3|many|TRBV7-9
CASSWGEATDTQYF
TGTGCCAGCAGCTGGGGGGAGGCGACAGATACGCAGTATTTT
>16|.|TRBJ1-4|few|TRBV14
CASSQTEHSTNEKLFF
TGTGCCAGCAGCCAGACGGAACATTCAACTAATGAAAAACTGTTTTTT
>14|.|TRBJ1-5|.|TRBV15
CATSVRESNQPQHF
TGTGCCACCAGCGTCAGAGAGAGCAATCAGCCCCAGCATTTT